Shown below are 4 T cell receptor beta chains from a single sample sequenced in a study of T cell clonality in common variable immunodeficiency. Data came from immunoSEQ multiplex PCR; TCRdb stores just in-frame clones and leaves some out. The sample presents under 50,000 clones, none singletons. The specimen sequenced was peripheral blood mononuclear cells. Receptors originate from a person between 18 and 75 years old in good health.

Ten or more counts support this clone. The DNA ends 3 residues before the CDR3 does, and the rest of the CDR3 is filled in from the germline J gene. The gene calls are TRBV30 and TRBJ2-7; TRBD1 aligns across 8 bases. CDR3 size: 15 residues. V shed 2 bases and J 3 bases; nucleotides not matched to a gene: 9. Per germline, CDR1 GTSNPN and CDR2 SVGIG (reference sequence). CDR3 sequence reads: CAWSSRTGSLYEQYF. The CDR3 bases that were read are TGTGCCTGGAGTTCCCGGACAGGGAGTCTCTACGAG.

Many counts were recorded for this clone. The read terminates 3 residues ahead of where the CDR3 ends, so the germline J gene completes it. The genes are TRBV11-3 and TRBJ2-1; 11 bases are a match to TRBD2. V lost 10 bases to trimming and J lost 9 bases; unmatched junction nucleotides: 8. CDR1 is SGHNT, CDR2 YENEEA, per germline. This CDR3 has 13 residues. CDR3 DNA (partial): TGTGCCACCGAGACTAGCGGGGTCGCTGAG. As protein: CATETSGVAE. The entire CDR3 is CATETSGVAEQFF.

This clone came up many times. From the germline J gene comes the end of the CDR3, since the read stops 3 residues before it. This chain connects TRBV28 to TRBJ1-4, with TRBD1 matching 10 bases. The ends lost 5 bases at V and 7 bases at J; junction bases unmatched: 16. Germline V lookup: CDR1 MDHEN, CDR2 SYDVKM. The CDR3 runs to 18 residues. CDR3 residues: CASSQTGTGVIEIEKLFF. The CDR3 bases that were read are TGTGCCAGCAGTCAAACCGGGACAGGGGTCATCGAAATTGAAAAA.

This clone showed up many times. The CDR3 end is not reached by the read, which stops 3 residues before it; the germline J gene fills it in. The V gene is TRBV7-9, the J gene TRBJ2-7, with D unresolved. V was shortened by 4 bases and J by 3 bases, with 7 bases between the two germline ends. The CDR3 loop spans 12 amino acids. CDR1 is SEHNR, CDR2 FQNEAQ, per germline (reference sequence). The sequenced part of the CDR3 DNA is TGTGCCAGCAGCTCCCTTTACTACGAG. It codes for CASSSLYYE. The full-length CDR3 reads as CASSSLYYEQYF.